These 3 T cell receptor beta chains came from one sample sequenced in a study of T cell responses to AZD1222 COVID-19 vaccine. Sequencing was performed with immunoSEQ multiplex PCR; in TCRdb, only in-frame clones are kept and a portion is missing. The sample holds 99,000 or so clones, 75% to 90% seen once. Sequencing was performed on peripheral blood, taken 28 days after the second AZD1222 dose. The receptors here all came from an adult who received the AZD1222 COVID-19 vaccine.

The V call is TRBV6-5, the J call TRBJ2-5, with D perhaps matching TRBD2 (6 bases). Between the trimmed V and J ends, which lost 5 bases and 4 bases, there was a span of 11 bases. This CDR3 spans 13 amino acids. Germline CDR1 MNHEY, CDR2 SVGAGI. The CDR3, as DNA: TGTGCCAGCAGTCCGACGGAGGGAGAGACCCAGTACTTC. Protein: CASSPTEGETQYF.

The V call is TRBV11-2, the J call TRBJ2-5; D could derive from TRBD1 or TRBD2 (6 bases each). The CDR3 consists of 15 residues. V lost 3 bases and J lost 5, with 16 bases in between. Germline-derived CDR1 and CDR2 are SGHAT and FQNNGV. The chain's CDR3 is CASSFGSGGKETQYF. In nucleotides, the CDR3 is TGTGCCAGCAGCTTCGGTTCCGGGGGCAAGGAGACCCAGTACTTC.

The chain links TRBV7-2 to TRBJ2-7, with D maybe TRBD2 (6 bases). Germline-derived CDR1 and CDR2 are SGHTA and FQGNSA. This CDR3 has 13 amino acids. V gave up 3 bases and J gave up 6 bases, with 12 bases separating them. This CDR3 is CASSFRDFREQYF. The CDR3 region has the DNA TGTGCCAGCAGCTTTAGGGACTTCCGCGAGCAGTACTTC. Full variable domain (remainder filled in from reference TRBV7-2 and TRBJ2-7): GAGVSQSPSNKVTEKGKDVELRCDPISGHTALYWYRQSLGQGLEFLIYFQGNSAPDKSGLPSDRFSAERTGGSVSTLTIQRTQQEDSAVYLCASSFRDFREQYFGPGTRLTVT.